This TCR beta chain came from a study of T cell responses to AZD1222 COVID-19 vaccine. Only in-frame clones appear in the TCRdb table, and some are missing; sequencing was by immunoSEQ multiplex PCR. The data contain some 170,000 clones, roughly nine tenths of them seen just once; the ten biggest clones take up 1.6%. Details on this clone: The target antigen is unknown.

Study-level points and caveats: Only six AZD1222 recipients tested seropositive at baseline.

The source was peripheral blood, collected on day 0 of AZD1222 vaccination. This sequence was found in an adult in good health.

The CDR3 coding sequence is TGTGCCAGCAGTTACGGGACGGATGAAAAACTGTTTTTT. Protein: CASSYGTDEKLFF. The gene calls are TRBV6-5 and TRBJ1-4; tentatively, D is TRBD1 (5 bases). Trimming took 2 bases from V and 6 from J, leaving 7 bases between them. Germline loops: CDR1 MNHEY, CDR2 SVGAGI. The CDR3 totals 13 residues.